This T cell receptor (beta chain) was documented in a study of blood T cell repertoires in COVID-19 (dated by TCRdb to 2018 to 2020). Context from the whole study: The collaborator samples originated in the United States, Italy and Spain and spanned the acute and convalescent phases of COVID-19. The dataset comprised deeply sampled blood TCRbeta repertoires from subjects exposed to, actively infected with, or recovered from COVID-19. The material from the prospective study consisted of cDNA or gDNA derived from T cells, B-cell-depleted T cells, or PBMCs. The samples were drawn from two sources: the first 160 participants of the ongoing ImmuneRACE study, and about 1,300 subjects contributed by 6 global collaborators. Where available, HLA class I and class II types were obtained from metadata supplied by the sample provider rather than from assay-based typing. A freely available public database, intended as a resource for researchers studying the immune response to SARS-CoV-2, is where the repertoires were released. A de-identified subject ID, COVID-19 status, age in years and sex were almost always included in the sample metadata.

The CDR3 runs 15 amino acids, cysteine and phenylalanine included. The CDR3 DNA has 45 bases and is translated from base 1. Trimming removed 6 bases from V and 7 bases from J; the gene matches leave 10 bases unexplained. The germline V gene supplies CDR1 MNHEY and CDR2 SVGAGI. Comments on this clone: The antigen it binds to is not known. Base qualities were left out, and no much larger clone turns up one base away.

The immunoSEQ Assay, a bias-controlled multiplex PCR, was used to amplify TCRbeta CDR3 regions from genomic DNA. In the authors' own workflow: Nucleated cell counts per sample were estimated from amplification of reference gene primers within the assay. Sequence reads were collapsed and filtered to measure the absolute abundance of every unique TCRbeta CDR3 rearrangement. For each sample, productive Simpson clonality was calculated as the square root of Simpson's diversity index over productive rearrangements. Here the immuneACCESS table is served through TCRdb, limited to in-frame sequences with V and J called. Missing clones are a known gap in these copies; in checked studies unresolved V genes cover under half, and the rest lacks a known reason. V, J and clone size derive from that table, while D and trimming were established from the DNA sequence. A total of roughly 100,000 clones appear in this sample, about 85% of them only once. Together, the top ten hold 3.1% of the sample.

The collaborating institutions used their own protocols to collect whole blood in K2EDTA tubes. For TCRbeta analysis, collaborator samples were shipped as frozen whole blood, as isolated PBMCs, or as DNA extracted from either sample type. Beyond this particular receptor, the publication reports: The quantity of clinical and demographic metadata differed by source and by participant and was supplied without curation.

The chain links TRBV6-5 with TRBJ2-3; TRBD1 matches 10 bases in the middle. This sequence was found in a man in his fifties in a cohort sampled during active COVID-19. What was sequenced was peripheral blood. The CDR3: CASRPTGGAYNTQYF. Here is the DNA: TGTGCCAGCAGACCGACAGGGGGCGCGTATAATACGCAGTATTTT.